This TCR beta chain stems from a study of shared clonotypes between healthy human individuals. About this clone itself: The target antigen is unknown.

CD45RO-negative, CCR7-positively selected cells formed the naive CD8 fraction, excluding terminally differentiated effector memory CD45RA+ cells. Sequencing used immunoSEQ multiplex PCR; TCRdb keeps in-frame clones, though not all of them. Of about 820,000 clones in the sample, 80% to 95% were seen once. Study-wide results and limits: Depth was large, yet rarefaction showed that sorted-subset sequencing was incomplete. Non-shared clonotypes showed lower generation probabilities than clonotypes common to all four donors.

Sequencing was carried out using naive CD8+ T cells sorted from blood. This TCR came from a man aged 25-45 years in good health.

Written as DNA, the CDR3 is TGTGCCAGCAGCTTGGAGATAGCGGGAGGCTCCATGAGGCAGTATTTT. Its translation is CASSLEIAGGSMRQYF. This chain uses TRBV7-2 with TRBJ2-3, with 10 bases aligning to TRBD2. CDR3 size: 16 residues. Germline V gene sequence: CDR1 SGHTA, CDR2 FQGNSA. Germline trimming cut 3 bases from V and 11 bases from J; bases unmatched to any gene: 14.